These 13 T cell receptor beta chains originate from one sample sequenced in a study of post-analysis software for immune sequencing data. These receptors have no identified antigens. Study-wide results and limits: Patients carried roughly 5 TRBV segments more frequently than controls did, and TRBV5-6, TRBV5-1 and TRBV20-1 were among them.

Unique molecular identifiers were carried by the TCR beta cDNA libraries. TCRdb used MiXCR to reprocess the PCR reads, holding one entry per CDR3 protein. The sample yields about 430,000 distinct CDR3 sequences, more than 30% seen once. Sequenced sample: blood. The receptors come from a girl under 10 years old with multiple sclerosis.

The V call is TRBV6-5, the J call TRBJ2-1; 7 nucleotides line up with TRBD2. The V and J ends lost 8 bases and 7 bases, in that order; junction bases with no gene match: 5. The germline gives CDR1 MNHEY, CDR2 SVGAGI. The CDR3 consists of 12 residues. CDR3 in amino acids: CASVSGENEQFF. The DNA of the CDR3 is TGTGCCAGCGTGAGCGGGGAAAATGAGCAGTTCTTC.

The V and J genes are TRBV5-1 and TRBJ1-5, with TRBD1 as a possible D gene (6 bases). The CDR3 has 15 residues. The germline gives CDR1 SGHRS, CDR2 YFSETQ. Trimming shortened V by 0 bases and J by 6 bases, and 13 bases separated the two germline ends. The CDR3 loop is CASSLAGGGGQPQHF. The CDR3 DNA is TGCGCCAGCAGCTTGGCGGGGGGCGGAGGTCAGCCCCAGCATTTT.

Ten or more counts support this clonotype. The chain has TRBV9 and TRBJ1-6; D call uncertain. Germline CDR1 reads SGDLS; CDR2 reads YYNGEE. The CDR3 has 16 amino acids. Trimming took 4 bases from V and 7 from J, leaving 18 bases between them. CDR3 sequence (DNA): TGTGCCAGCAGCCTAAAGAGCTCCCCGCCAAATTCACCCCTCCACTTT. This translates into CASSLKSSPPNSPLHF.

The chain uses TRBV6-1 and TRBJ1-1; D may be TRBD1 (6 bases). This CDR3 is built from 14 residues. Trimming cost V 2 bases and J 11 bases, with 18 bases left between them. Germline V gene lookup returns CDR1 MNHNS and CDR2 SASEGT. The CDR3 DNA follows: TGTGCCAGCAGTGAACCGGGACACGGGTCGGCTGCTTTCTTT. Its protein product is CASSEPGHGSAAFF.

In this sample, this clonotype turned up a few times. V gene TRBV7-9 combines with J gene TRBJ2-3; 9 bases are a match to TRBD2. The CDR3 runs 20 residues. J gave up 6 bases and V 1 base, and 20 bases lay outside the gene matches. Germline CDR1 SEHNR, CDR2 FQNEAQ (reference sequence). This chain's CDR3 is CASSLDGHPRTSAGSDTQYF. The CDR3 nucleotides are TGTGCCAGCAGCTTAGACGGACACCCTCGGACTAGCGCGGGTTCCGATACGCAGTATTTT. Looking up the rest from reference TRBV7-9 and TRBJ2-3 gives the full variable domain: DTGVSQNPRHKITKRGQNVTFRCDPISEHNRLYWYRQTLGQGPEFLTYFQNEAQLEKSRLLSDRFSAERPKGSFSTLEIQRTEQGDSAMYLCASSLDGHPRTSAGSDTQYFGPGTRLTVL.

The J gene is TRBJ2-3, the V gene TRBV12-3 or TRBV12-4, with a possible D match to TRBD2 (5 bases). The CDR3 has 17 amino acids. V lost 0 bases and J lost 11, with 24 bases in between. CDR3 bases: TGTGCCAGCAGTTTAGCGCTAGCCAGCTTCCCCCCACGGTGGCAGTATTTT. Its protein is CASSLALASFPPRWQYF.

The chain links TRBV4-1 to TRBJ1-5; tentatively, D is TRBD1 (6 bases). Trimming stripped 0 bases from V and 9 bases from J, with 21 bases between. The CDR3 runs to 17 residues. Germline CDR1 is MGHRA and CDR2 is YSYEKL. This CDR3 is CASSQDRVGARRVPQHF. CDR3 DNA sequence: TGCGCCAGCAGCCAAGATCGGGTGGGGGCGAGACGGGTGCCCCAGCATTTT.

In its sample, this clonotype was seen a few times. The chain has TRBV4-1 and TRBJ2-7, with D uncertain. Looked up from germline, CDR1 is MGHRA and CDR2 is YSYEKL. The ends were cut back, 2 bases at V and 3 bases at J, with 14 bases in the middle. The CDR3 runs to 15 residues. CDR3 DNA sequence: TGCGCCAGCAGCCAAAGAGTCGTAGGAGTCTACGAGCAGTACTTC. It yields the protein CASSQRVVGVYEQYF.

This clonotype was observed a handful of times. The rearrangement uses TRBV12-3 or TRBV12-4 and TRBJ2-5; no clear D. The end of the DNA aligns better with TRBJ2-7, so the J call may be wrong. The CDR3 is made up of 13 amino acids. CDR3: CASSLPLRYEQYF. CDR3 coding DNA: TGTGCCAGCAGTTTACCCCTCCGGTACGAGCAGTACTTC.

This clonotype has a handful of counts. J is TRBJ2-7 and V is TRBV27, with no clear D. Germline V gives CDR1 MNHEY, CDR2 SMNVEV (reference sequence). The CDR3 extends over 15 amino acids. V gave up 7 bases and J gave up 0 bases, with 16 bases separating them. CDR3 sequence reads: CASTPRWKSSYEQYF. The CDR3 DNA follows: TGTGCCAGCACCCCGCGGTGGAAGAGCTCCTACGAGCAGTACTTC.

This clonotype was seen a handful of times. The chain carries TRBV28 and TRBJ2-3; 13 bases are shared with TRBD2. The V gene end was trimmed by 6 bases and the J gene end by 4 bases; junction bases not matched to a gene: 4. The CDR3 has 15 residues. Germline V gene data show CDR1 as MDHEN and CDR2 as SYDVKM. In nucleotides, the CDR3 is TGTGCCAGCAGAACTAGCGGGAGGGTAGCAGATACGCAGTATTTT. It codes for CASRTSGRVADTQYF.

This clonotype was counted once. This chain uses TRBV27 with TRBJ2-3; 12 bases map to TRBD2. This CDR3 region has 17 residues. CDR1 is MNHEY, CDR2 SMNVEV, per germline (reference sequence). J gave up 7 bases and V 3 bases, and 11 bases lay outside the gene matches. CDR3 residues: CASSLSLAGGPGNTQYF. The CDR3 region has the DNA TGTGCCAGCAGTTTGAGCCTAGCGGGAGGGCCGGGGAATACGCAGTATTTT.

The gene calls are TRBV5-1 and TRBJ2-4; 9 bases are shared with TRBD1. Matching the DNA end better, TRBJ2-7 makes the J call doubtful. CDR3 length: 16 amino acids. CDR1 and CDR2 (germline): SGHRS, YFSETQ. The CDR3 nucleotides read TGCGCCAGCAGCTCCCGTTTGGGACAGGGCTCCTACGAGCAGTACTTC. It codes for CASSSRLGQGSYEQYF.